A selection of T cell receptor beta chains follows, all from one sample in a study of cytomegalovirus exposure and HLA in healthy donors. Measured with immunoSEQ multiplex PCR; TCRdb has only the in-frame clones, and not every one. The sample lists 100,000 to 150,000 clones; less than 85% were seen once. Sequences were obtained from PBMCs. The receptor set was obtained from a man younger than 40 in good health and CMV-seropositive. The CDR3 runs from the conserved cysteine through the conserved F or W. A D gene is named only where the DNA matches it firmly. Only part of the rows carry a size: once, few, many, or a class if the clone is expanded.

CSAFRVNEQYF,TGCAGTGCTTTCAGGGTTAACGAGCAGTACTTC,.,once,TRBJ2-7,TRBV20-1
CASSKRLQETQYF,TGTGCCAGCAGCAAGAGGCTACAAGAGACCCAGTACTTC,.,.,TRBJ2-5,TRBV6-6
CASSLGAGSTYEQYF,TGTGCCAGCAGCTTAGGGGCAGGAAGCACCTATGAGCAGTACTTC,.,.,TRBJ2-7,TRBV11-2
CASSERETQYF,TGTGCCAGCAGCGAGAGGGAGACCCAGTACTTC,.,.,TRBJ2-5,TRBV14
CASPLTRTDTQYF,TGTGCCAGCCCTCTTACTAGAACAGATACGCAGTATTTT,.,.,TRBJ2-3,TRBV18
CSVRTGGGEKLFF,TGCAGCGTTAGGACAGGGGGCGGTGAAAAACTGTTTTTT,TRBD1,once,TRBJ1-4,TRBV29-1
CASSSTGTGLAGELFF,TGTGCCAGCAGCTCAACCGGGACAGGGTTAGCCGGGGAGCTGTTTTTT,TRBD1,.,TRBJ2-2,TRBV7-6
CASSWPGGGPITDTQYF,TGTGCCAGCAGCTGGCCGGGCGGGGGGCCGATCACAGATACGCAGTATTTT,TRBD2,.,TRBJ2-3,TRBV5-6
CASSFRLAGGFETQYF,TGTGCCAGCAGCTTTCGACTAGCGGGGGGTTTCGAGACCCAGTACTTC,TRBD2,once,TRBJ2-5,TRBV7-6
CASSLVGVQETQYF,TGCGCCAGCAGCTTGGTCGGGGTTCAAGAGACCCAGTACTTC,.,.,TRBJ2-5,TRBV5-1
CASSLRGNSYEQYF,TGTGCCAGCAGCTTAAGGGGCAACTCCTACGAGCAGTACTTC,.,.,TRBJ2-7,TRBV5-4
CASSVDRALEATEAFF,TGTGCCAGCAGCGTCGACAGGGCACTCGAGGCCACTGAAGCTTTCTTT,TRBD1,.,TRBJ1-1,TRBV7-6
CSPGQNYGYTF,TGCAGCCCAGGACAGAACTATGGCTACACCTTC,.,.,TRBJ1-2,TRBV20-1
CASSYDRGQEAFF,TGTGCCAGCAGCTACGACAGGGGGCAAGAAGCTTTCTTT,TRBD1,.,TRBJ1-1,TRBV11-2
CASTPSSGGQNEQFF,TGTGCCAGCACCCCCTCGAGCGGGGGGCAGAATGAGCAGTTCTTC,TRBD2,.,TRBJ2-1,TRBV6-5
CASSVLGRNTEAFF,TGTGCCAGCAGCGTTTTGGGGCGGAACACTGAAGCTTTCTTT,.,once,TRBJ1-1,TRBV9
CASSPATGSNQPQHF,TGTGCCAGCTCACCAGCGACAGGAAGCAATCAGCCCCAGCATTTT,.,.,TRBJ1-5,TRBV18